Listed below are T cell receptor beta chains from one sample, sequenced in a study of T cell changes during pregnancy in multiple sclerosis. Sequencing was performed with immunoSEQ multiplex PCR; in TCRdb, only in-frame clones are kept and a portion is missing. This table has about 79,000 clones, roughly 93% appearing once. The sequenced sample was peripheral blood, obtained in the second trimester of pregnancy. The receptors stem from a female donor in good health, enrolled as a control in a pregnancy study. CDR3s include the opening cysteine and the closing phenylalanine or tryptophan. Fields, in order: clone size, D gene, CDR3 length, J gene, V gene, CDR3 DNA, CDR3 protein. D genes are given only for firm matches. Clone size is given for some rows only: seen once, a few or many times, or a class if the clone is expanded.

.,TRBD2,16,TRBJ2-2,TRBV2,TGTGCCAGCAGGCATAGCGGGGGCCTAAACACCGGGGAGCTGTTTTTT,CASRHSGGLNTGELFF
.,TRBD1,15,TRBJ1-2,TRBV29-1,TGCAGCGTTGAAAAGGGGACAGGGGGCACCTATGGCTACACCTTC,CSVEKGTGGTYGYTF
.,TRBD2,18,TRBJ2-2,TRBV7-2,TGTGCCAGCAATAATATATTAGCGGGGGGGCCGCGCACCGGGGAGCTGTTTTTT,CASNNILAGGPRTGELFF
once,.,16,TRBJ1-2,TRBV29-1,TGCAGCGTTGATGGAGACTTAGGCAGGGGTAACTATGGCTACACCTTC,CSVDGDLGRGNYGYTF
.,.,14,TRBJ1-2,TRBV2,TGTGCCAGCAGGGACAGACCCTTTAACTATGGCTACACCTTC,CASRDRPFNYGYTF
.,.,14,TRBJ1-2,TRBV18,TGTGCCAGCTCAGTTGGGGGGGCGAGCTATGGCTACACCTTC,CASSVGGASYGYTF
.,TRBD2,16,TRBJ2-3,TRBV5-1,TGCGCCAGCAGCTTAAGGTCGGGGGGGCAGTCCGATACGCAGTATTTT,CASSLRSGGQSDTQYF
.,.,17,TRBJ1-3,TRBV18,TGTGCCAGCTCACCGAAAACAGGGCAATTCTCTGGAAACACCATATATTTT,CASSPKTGQFSGNTIYF
.,.,16,TRBJ1-2,TRBV9,TGTGCCAGCAGCGTAGGAGCAACGGGGACAAACTATGGCTACACCTTC,CASSVGATGTNYGYTF
.,.,16,TRBJ1-4,TRBV5-4,TGTGCCAGCAGCTTGTCCCCTAGCTTTATTAGTGAAAAACTGTTTTTT,CASSLSPSFISEKLFF
.,TRBD1,13,TRBJ1-2,TRBV27,TGTGCCAGCAGTTTAACAGGGGAATATGGCTACACCTTC,CASSLTGEYGYTF
.,TRBD1,13,TRBJ2-3,TRBV11-1,TGTGCCAGCAGCCGGGACAGGGCAGATACGCAGTATTTT,CASSRDRADTQYF
.,TRBD2,17,TRBJ2-1,TRBV30,TGTGCCTTTTACGACCCGGGACTAGCGGTTTCCTACAATGAGCAGTTCTTC,CAFYDPGLAVSYNEQFF
.,TRBD1,14,TRBJ2-7,TRBV5-1,TGCGCCAGCAGCTTGGGACAGGGTTCCTACGAGCAGTACTTC,CASSLGQGSYEQYF
.,.,14,TRBJ2-1,TRBV10-3,TGTGCCATCAGGGACCTGAGAAAGGGGGATGAGCAGTTCTTC,CAIRDLRKGDEQFF
.,.,15,TRBJ2-7,TRBV11-2,TGTGCCAGCAGCTTAGTCTTCCAGGCTTTTTACGAGCAGTACTTC,CASSLVFQAFYEQYF